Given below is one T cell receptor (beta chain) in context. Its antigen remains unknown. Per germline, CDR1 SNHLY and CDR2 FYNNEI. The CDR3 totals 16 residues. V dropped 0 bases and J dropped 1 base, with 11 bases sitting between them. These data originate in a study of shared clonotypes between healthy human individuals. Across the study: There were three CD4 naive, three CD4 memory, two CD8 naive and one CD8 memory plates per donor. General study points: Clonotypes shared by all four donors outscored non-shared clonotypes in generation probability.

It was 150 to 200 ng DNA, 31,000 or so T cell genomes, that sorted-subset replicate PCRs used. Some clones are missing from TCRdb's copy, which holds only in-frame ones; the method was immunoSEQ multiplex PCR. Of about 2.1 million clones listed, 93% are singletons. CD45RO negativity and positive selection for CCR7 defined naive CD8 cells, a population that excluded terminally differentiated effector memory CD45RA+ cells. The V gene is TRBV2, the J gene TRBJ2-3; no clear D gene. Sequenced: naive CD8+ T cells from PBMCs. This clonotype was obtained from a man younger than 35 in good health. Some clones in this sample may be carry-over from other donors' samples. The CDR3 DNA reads TGTGCCAGCAGTGAAGCGGGCCCTGCAGGCACAGATACGCAGTATTTT. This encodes CASSEAGPAGTDTQYF.